This T cell receptor (beta chain) was sequenced for a study of blood T cells in healthy people across ages. This CDR3 comprises 15 residues. Trimming removed 6 bases at V and 4 bases at J, with 21 bases between. Germline V CDR1 and CDR2: SQVTM, ANQGSEA. With a J-beta primer mix and a sample-barcoded 5' primer, a second PCR ran about 7 to 12 cycles. TCRdb re-called the 5' RACE reads with MiXCR, one entry per CDR3 protein. The data show 650,000 to 800,000 distinct CDR3 sequences, 52% seen once. Study results and limitations: The long-lived group displayed more naive CD4+ cells, plus higher diversity, than the aged donors did.

For this clonotype: Its specificity is not known.

The sequence came from a woman aged 80 or over in good health. The rearrangement links TRBV29-1 to TRBJ1-2; a possible D gene is TRBD1 (6 bases). The material sequenced was blood. CDR3 in DNA: TGCAGCGTCGAACCACAGGGAATGGGTTCCTATGGCTACACCTTC. Its translation: CSVEPQGMGSYGYTF.